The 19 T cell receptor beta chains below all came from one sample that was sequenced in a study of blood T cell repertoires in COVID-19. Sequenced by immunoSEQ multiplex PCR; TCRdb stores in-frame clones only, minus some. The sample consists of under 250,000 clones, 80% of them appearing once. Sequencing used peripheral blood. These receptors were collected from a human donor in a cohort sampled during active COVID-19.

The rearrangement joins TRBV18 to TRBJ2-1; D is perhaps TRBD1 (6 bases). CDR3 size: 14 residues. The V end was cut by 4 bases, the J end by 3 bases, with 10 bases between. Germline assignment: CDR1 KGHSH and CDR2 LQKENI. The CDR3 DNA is TGTGCCAGCTCACTTGCGACAGGCTACAATGAGCAGTTCTTC. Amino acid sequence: CASSLATGYNEQFF.

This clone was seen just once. CDR3 residues: CASSYNFDTQETQYF. The DNA of the CDR3 is TGTGCCAGCAGTTATAATTTTGACACGCAAGAGACCCAGTACTTC. The chain is built from TRBV6-5 and TRBJ2-5; D unclear. This CDR3 region has 15 residues. Germline-derived CDR1 and CDR2 are MNHEY and SVGAGI. V shed 3 bases and J shed 2 bases, with 13 bases lying between them.

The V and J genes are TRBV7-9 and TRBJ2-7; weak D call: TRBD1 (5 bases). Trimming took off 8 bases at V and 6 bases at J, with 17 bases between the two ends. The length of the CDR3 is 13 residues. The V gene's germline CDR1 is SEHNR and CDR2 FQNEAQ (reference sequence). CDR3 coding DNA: TGTGCCAGCGATGGGCAGGGCCTGGCCGAGCAGTACTTC. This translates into CASDGQGLAEQYF. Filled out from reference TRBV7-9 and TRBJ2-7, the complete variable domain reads DTGVSQNPRHKITKRGQNVTFRCDPISEHNRLYWYRQTLGQGPEFLTYFQNEAQLEKSRLLSDRFSAERPKGSFSTLEIQRTEQGDSAMYLCASDGQGLAEQYFGPGTRLTVT.

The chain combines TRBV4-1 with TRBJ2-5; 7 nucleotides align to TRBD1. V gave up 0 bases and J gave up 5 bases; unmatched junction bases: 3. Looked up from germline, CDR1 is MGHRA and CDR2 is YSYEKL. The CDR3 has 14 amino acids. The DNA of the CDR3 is TGCGCCAGCAGCCAAGATGGGACAGTGGAGACCCAGTACTTC. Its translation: CASSQDGTVETQYF.

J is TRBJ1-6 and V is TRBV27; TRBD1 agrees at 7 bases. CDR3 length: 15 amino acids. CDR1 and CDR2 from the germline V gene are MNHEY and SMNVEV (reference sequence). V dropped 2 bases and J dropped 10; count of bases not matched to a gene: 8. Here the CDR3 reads CASSLEWQGQSPLHF. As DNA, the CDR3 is TGTGCCAGCAGTTTAGAATGGCAGGGACAGTCACCCCTCCACTTT.

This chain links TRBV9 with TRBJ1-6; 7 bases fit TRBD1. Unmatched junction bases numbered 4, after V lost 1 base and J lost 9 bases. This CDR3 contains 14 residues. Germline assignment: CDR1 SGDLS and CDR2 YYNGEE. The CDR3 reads CASSVTGQASPLHF. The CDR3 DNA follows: TGTGCCAGCAGCGTAACCGGACAGGCTTCACCCCTCCACTTT.

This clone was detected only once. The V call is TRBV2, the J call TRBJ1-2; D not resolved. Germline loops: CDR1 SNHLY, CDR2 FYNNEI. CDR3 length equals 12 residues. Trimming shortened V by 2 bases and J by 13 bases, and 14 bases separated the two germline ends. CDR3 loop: CASSEMKESGTF. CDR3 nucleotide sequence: TGTGCCAGCAGTGAAATGAAGGAGAGCGGCACCTTC.

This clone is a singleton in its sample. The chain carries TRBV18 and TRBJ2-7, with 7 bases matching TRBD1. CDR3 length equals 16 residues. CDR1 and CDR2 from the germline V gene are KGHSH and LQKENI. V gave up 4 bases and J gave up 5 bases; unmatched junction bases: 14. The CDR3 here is CASSRTGALYGDEQYF. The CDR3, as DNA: TGTGCCAGCTCACGAACAGGGGCCCTTTATGGCGACGAGCAGTACTTC.

This chain's CDR3 is CASSRQGVRGTEAFF. CDR3 nucleotide sequence: TGTGCCAGTAGTAGACAGGGAGTTAGGGGCACTGAAGCTTTCTTT. V gene TRBV19 combines with J gene TRBJ1-1, with 7 bases identical to TRBD1. The CDR3 has 15 residues. With V trimmed by 4 bases and J by 4 bases, 9 bases remained unmatched. CDR1 and CDR2 from the germline V gene are LNHDA and SQIVND (reference sequence). The variable domain in full, completed from reference TRBV19 and TRBJ1-1, reads DGGITQSPKYLFRKEGQNVTLSCEQNLNHDAMYWYRQDPGQGLRLIYYSQIVNDFQKGDIAEGYSVSREKKESFPLTVTSAQKNPTAFYLCASSRQGVRGTEAFFGQGTRLTVV.

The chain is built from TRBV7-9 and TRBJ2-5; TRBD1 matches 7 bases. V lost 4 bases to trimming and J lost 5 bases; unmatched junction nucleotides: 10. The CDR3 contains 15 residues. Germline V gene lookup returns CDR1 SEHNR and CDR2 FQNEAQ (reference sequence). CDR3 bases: TGTGCCAGCAGCTCCCCTCTAGGGGGCTGGGAGACCCAGTACTTC. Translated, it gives CASSSPLGGWETQYF. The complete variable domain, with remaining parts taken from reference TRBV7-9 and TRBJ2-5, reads DTGVSQNPRHKITKRGQNVTFRCDPISEHNRLYWYRQTLGQGPEFLTYFQNEAQLEKSRLLSDRFSAERPKGSFSTLEIQRTEQGDSAMYLCASSSPLGGWETQYFGPGTRLLVL.

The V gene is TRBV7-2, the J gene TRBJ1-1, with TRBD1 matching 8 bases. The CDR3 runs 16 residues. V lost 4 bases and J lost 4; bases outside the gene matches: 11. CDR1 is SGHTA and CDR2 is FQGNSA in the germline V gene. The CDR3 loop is CASSSGAGGFATEAFF. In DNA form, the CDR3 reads TGTGCCAGCAGCTCTGGGGCAGGGGGCTTTGCCACTGAAGCTTTCTTT.

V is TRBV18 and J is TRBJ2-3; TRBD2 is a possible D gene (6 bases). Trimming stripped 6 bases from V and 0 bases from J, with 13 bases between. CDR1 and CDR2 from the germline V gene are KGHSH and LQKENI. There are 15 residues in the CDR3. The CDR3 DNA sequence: TGTGCCAGCTCCATTAGCGGTCCTAGCACAGATACGCAGTATTTT. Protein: CASSISGPSTDTQYF.

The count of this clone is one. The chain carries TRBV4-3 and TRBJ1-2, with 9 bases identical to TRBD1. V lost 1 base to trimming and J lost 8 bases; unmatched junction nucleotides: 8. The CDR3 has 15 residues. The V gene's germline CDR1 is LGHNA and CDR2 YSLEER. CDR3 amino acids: CASSQVDRGQGGYTF. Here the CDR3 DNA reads TGCGCCAGCAGCCAAGTTGATAGGGGACAGGGAGGCTACACCTTC.

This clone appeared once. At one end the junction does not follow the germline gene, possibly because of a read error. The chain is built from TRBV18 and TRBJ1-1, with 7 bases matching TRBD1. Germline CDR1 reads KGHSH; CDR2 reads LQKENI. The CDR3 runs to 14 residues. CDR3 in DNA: TGTGCCAGCTCAACACCCGGGACAGATTGGGGAGCTTTCTTT. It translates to CASSTPGTDWGAFF.

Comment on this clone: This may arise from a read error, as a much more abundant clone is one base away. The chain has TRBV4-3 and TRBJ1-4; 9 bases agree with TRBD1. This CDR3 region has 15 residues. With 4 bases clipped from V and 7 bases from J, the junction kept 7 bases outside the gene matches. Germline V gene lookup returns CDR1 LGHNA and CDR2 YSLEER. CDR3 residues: CASSLGTGIGEKLFF. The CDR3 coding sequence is TGCGCCAGCAGCCTCGGGACAGGGATTGGTGAAAAACTGTTTTTT.

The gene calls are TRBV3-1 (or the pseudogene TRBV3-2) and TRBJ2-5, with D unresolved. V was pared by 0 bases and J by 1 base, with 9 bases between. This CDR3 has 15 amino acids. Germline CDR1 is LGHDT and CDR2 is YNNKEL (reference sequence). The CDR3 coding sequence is TGTGCCAGCAGCCAAGATCGGTCGTTCCAAGAGACCCAGTACTTC. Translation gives CASSQDRSFQETQYF.

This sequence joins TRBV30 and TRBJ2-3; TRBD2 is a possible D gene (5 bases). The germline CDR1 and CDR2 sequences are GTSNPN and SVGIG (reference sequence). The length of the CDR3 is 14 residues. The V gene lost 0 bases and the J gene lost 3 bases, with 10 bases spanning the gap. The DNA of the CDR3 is TGTGCCTGGAGTGTAATCGGGGTTACAGATACGCAGTATTTT. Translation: CAWSVIGVTDTQYF.

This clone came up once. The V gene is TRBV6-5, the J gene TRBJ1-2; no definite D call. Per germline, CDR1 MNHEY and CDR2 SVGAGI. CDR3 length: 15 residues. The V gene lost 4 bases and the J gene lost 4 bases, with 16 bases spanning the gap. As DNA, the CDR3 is TGTGCCAGCAGTTCCCCCTCGGGAAGGACCTATGGCTACACCTTC. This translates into CASSSPSGRTYGYTF.

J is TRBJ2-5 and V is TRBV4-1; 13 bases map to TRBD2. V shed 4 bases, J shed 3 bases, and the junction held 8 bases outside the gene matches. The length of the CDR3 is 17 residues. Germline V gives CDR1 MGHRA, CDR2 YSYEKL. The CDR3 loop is CASSRGLAGALEETQYF. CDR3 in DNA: TGCGCCAGCAGCCGTGGACTAGCGGGAGCCTTGGAAGAGACCCAGTACTTC.